Shown below are 6 T cell receptor beta chains from a single sample sequenced in a study of cytomegalovirus exposure and HLA in healthy donors (dated by TCRdb to 2016 to 2017). The library was made by the immunoSEQ multiplex PCR assay. For the multiplex PCR, a mixture combining 60 forward primers for TCR Vbeta segments and 13 reverse primers for TCR Jbeta segments was used. TCRdb re-hosts the immuneACCESS table, in-frame sequences only. Its copies lack some clones; in the studies checked, an unresolved V gene accounts for under half of them, and the cause for the rest is not known. Counted in this sample were under 70,000 clones; roughly 65% of them appeared once. The top ten hold about 1.9% of the sample. The specimen sequenced was PBMCs. Receptors originate from a woman in her thirties in good health and CMV-seronegative.

V and J are TRBV7-2 and TRBJ2-3, with 9 nucleotides matching TRBD2. The J segment lost 4 bases and the V segment lost 1 base, leaving 9 bases of the junction unmatched. This CDR3 comprises 17 residues. Germline-derived CDR1 and CDR2 are SGHTA and FQGNSA. CDR3 sequence reads: CASSLVRVAGAADTQYF. For the CDR3, the DNA is TGTGCCAGCAGCTTAGTCCGGGTAGCGGGGGCCGCAGATACGCAGTATTTT.

This chain joins TRBV10-1 and TRBJ1-5; 7 bases fit TRBD1. Germline CDR1 and CDR2: WNHNN and SYGVQD (reference sequence). V trimming: 7 bases; J trimming: 1 base; junction bases outside the gene matches: 7. This CDR3 has 15 residues. CDR3 bases: TGCGCCAGCAACAGCACAGGGGCGAGCAATCAGCCCCAGCATTTT. It is translated as CASNSTGASNQPQHF.

The chain couples TRBV27 to TRBJ2-5, with D tentatively TRBD1 (5 bases). The CDR3 has 16 amino acids. The V end was cut by 6 bases, the J end by 5 bases, with 22 bases between. CDR1 MNHEY and CDR2 SMNVEV come from the germline V gene (reference sequence). The CDR3 coding sequence is TGTGCCAGCAGACCGCTGACAGACCCGTCAAAGGAGACCCAGTACTTC. It specifies CASRPLTDPSKETQYF.

The chain has TRBV19 and TRBJ2-2; D unclear. V dropped 5 bases and J dropped 4 bases, with 11 bases sitting between them. CDR1 and CDR2 (germline): LNHDA, SQIVND (reference sequence). The CDR3 length is 14 residues. CDR3 in DNA: TGTGCCAGTAGTGCTCGGGTCGCCACCGGGGAGCTGTTTTTT. Protein product: CASSARVATGELFF.

The chain uses TRBV5-1 and TRBJ2-5, with 9 bases lining up with TRBD2. Germline V gene data show CDR1 as SGHRS and CDR2 as YFSETQ. V shed 0 bases and J 5 bases; nucleotides not matched to a gene: 5. The CDR3 runs 15 residues. The DNA for the CDR3 is TGCGCCAGCAGCTTGGGTTCTAGCGGGGAGGAGACCCAGTACTTC. Residues: CASSLGSSGEETQYF. Filled out from reference TRBV5-1 and TRBJ2-5, the complete variable domain reads KAGVTQTPRYLIKTRGQQVTLSCSPISGHRSVSWYQQTPGQGLQFLFEYFSETQRNKGNFPGRFSGRQFSNSRSEMNVSTLELGDSALYLCASSLGSSGEETQYFGPGTRLLVL.

This clone appeared a few times. This chain links TRBV25-1 with TRBJ2-7; D unclear. This CDR3 comprises 14 residues. Per the germline V gene, CDR1 is MGHDK and CDR2 is SYGVNS. With 1 base removed from V and 3 bases from J, the gap between germline ends came to 10 bases. CDR3 in DNA: TGTGCCAGCAGTGAATTGTACAGATACTACGAGCAGTACTTC. Its translation is CASSELYRYYEQYF.